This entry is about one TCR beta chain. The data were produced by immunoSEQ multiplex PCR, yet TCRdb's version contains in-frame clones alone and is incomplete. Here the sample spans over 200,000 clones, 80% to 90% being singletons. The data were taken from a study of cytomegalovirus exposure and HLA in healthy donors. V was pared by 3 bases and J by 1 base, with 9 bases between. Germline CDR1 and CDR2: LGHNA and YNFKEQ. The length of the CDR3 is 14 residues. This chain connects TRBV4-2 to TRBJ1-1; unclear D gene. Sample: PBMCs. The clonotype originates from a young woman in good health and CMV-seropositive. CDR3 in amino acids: CASSQRHSNTEAFF. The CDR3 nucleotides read TGTGCCAGCAGCCAGCGACACTCGAACACTGAAGCTTTCTTT.